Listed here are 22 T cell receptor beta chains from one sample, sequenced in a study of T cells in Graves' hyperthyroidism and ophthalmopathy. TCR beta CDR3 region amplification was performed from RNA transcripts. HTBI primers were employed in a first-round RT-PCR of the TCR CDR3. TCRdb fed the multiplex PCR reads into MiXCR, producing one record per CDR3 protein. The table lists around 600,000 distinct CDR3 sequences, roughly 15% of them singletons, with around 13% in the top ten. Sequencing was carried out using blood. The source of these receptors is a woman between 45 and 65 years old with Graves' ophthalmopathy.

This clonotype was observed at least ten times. The CDR3 DNA sequence: TGTGCCAGCAGTGTGACCGGGACAGCATACAATGAGCAGTTCTTC. The encoded protein is CASSVTGTAYNEQFF. The chain employs TRBV28 and TRBJ2-1; 7 bases fit TRBD1. Germline values: CDR1 MDHEN, CDR2 SYDVKM. The V segment lost 5 bases and the J segment 4 bases; nucleotides outside the gene matches: 8. The CDR3 loop spans 15 amino acids.

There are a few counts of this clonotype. CDR3: CSVEDLFTHDRALADTQYF. The CDR3 DNA reads TGCAGCGTTGAAGATCTTTTTACCCACGACAGGGCGTTGGCAGATACGCAGTATTTT. The chain recombines TRBV29-1 with TRBJ2-3; TRBD1 matches at 7 bases. The CDR3 has 19 residues. V lost 0 bases to trimming and J lost 4 bases; unmatched junction nucleotides: 19. Germline CDR1 is SQVTM and CDR2 is ANQGSEA.

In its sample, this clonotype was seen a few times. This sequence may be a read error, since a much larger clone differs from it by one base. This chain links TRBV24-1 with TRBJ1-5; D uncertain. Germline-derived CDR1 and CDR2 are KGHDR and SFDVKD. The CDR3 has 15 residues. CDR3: CAASDNRRGLQPQHF. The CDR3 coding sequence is TGTGCCGCCAGTGATAACCGACGAGGGCTTCAGCCCCAGCATTTT.

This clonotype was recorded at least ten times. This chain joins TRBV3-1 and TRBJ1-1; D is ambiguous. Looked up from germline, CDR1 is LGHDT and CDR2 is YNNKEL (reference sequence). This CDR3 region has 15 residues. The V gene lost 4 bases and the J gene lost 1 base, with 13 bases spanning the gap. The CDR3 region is CASSPRGGRNTEAFF. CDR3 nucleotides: TGTGCCAGCAGCCCCCGGGGAGGGAGGAACACTGAAGCTTTCTTT.

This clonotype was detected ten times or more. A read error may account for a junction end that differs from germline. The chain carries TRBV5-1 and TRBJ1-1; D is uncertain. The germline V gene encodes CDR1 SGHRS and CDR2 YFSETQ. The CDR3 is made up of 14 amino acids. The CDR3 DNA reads TGCGTCAGCACCAGCGGAAACGGGGAATCTGAAGCTTTCTTT. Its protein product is CVSTSGNGESEAFF.

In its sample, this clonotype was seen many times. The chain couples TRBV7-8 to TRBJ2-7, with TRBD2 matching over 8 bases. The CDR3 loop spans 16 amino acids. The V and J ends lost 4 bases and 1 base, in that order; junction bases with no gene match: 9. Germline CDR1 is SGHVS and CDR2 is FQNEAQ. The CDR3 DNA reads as TGTGCCAGCAGCTCCCGCCTAGCGGGCCCTTCCTACGAGCAGTACTTC. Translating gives CASSSRLAGPSYEQYF.

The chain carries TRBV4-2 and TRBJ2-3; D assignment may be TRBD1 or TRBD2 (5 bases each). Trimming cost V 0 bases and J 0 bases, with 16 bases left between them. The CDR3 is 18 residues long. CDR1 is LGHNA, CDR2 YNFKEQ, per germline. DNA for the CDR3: TGTGCCAGCAGCCAAGATCTCGGTTGGGGCGGGAGCACAGATACGCAGTATTTT. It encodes CASSQDLGWGGSTDTQYF.

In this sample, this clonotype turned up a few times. As DNA, the CDR3 is TGCAGTGCTAGCGGAGGGGCGTACACTGAAGCTTTCTTT. It yields the protein CSASGGAYTEAFF. The J gene is TRBJ1-1, the V gene TRBV20-1; possible D gene TRBD1, 5 bases. Trimming removed 3 bases at V and 3 bases at J, with 11 bases between. This CDR3 contains 13 residues. The V gene's germline CDR1 is DFQATT and CDR2 SNEGSKA (reference sequence).

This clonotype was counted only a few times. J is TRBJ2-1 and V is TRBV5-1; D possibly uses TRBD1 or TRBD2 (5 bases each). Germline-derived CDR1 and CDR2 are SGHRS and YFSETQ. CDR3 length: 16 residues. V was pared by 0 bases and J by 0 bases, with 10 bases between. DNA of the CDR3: TGCGCCAGCAGCTTGGGGGACGGAAACTCCTACAATGAGCAGTTCTTC. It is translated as CASSLGDGNSYNEQFF.

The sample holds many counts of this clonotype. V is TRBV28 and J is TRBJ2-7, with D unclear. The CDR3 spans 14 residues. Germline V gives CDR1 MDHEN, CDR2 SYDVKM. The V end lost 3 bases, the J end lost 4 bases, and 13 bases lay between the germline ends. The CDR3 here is CASSFLGRRYEQYF. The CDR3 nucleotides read TGTGCCAGCAGTTTTTTAGGACGCAGGTACGAGCAGTACTTC.

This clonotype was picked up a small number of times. The CDR3 is CASSHGTYEQYF. The CDR3 region has the DNA TGTGCCAGCAGCCATGGGACCTACGAGCAGTACTTC. The rearrangement joins TRBV28 to TRBJ2-7, with D hard to call. The CDR3 is 12 amino acids. CDR1 is MDHEN and CDR2 is SYDVKM in the germline V gene. Trimming cost V 6 bases and J 2 bases, with 8 bases left between them.

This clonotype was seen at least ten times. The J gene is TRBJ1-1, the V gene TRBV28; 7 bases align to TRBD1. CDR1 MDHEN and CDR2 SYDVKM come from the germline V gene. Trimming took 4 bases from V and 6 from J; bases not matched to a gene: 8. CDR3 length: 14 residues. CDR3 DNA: TGTGCCAGCAGTTCAGGACAGGAGTTCGCTGAAGCTTTCTTT. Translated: CASSSGQEFAEAFF.

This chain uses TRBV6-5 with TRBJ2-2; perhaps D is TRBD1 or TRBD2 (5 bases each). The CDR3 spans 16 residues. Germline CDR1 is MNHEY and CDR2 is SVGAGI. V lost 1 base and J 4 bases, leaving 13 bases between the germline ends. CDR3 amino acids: CASSYYRGRSTGELFF. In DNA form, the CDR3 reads TGTGCCAGCAGTTACTACCGGGGACGATCCACCGGGGAGCTGTTTTTT.

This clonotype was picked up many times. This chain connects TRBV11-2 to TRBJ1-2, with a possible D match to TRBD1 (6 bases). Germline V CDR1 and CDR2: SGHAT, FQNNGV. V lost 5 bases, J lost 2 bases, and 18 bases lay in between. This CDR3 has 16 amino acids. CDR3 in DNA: TGTGCCAGCAGCGAGATCCGGACAGCCGAGAACTATGGCTACACCTTC. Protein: CASSEIRTAENYGYTF.

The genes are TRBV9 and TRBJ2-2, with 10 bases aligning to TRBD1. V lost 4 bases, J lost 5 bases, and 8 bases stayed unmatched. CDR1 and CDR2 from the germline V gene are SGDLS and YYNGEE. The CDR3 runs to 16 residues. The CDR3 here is CASSIRGQGKTGELFF. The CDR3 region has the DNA TGTGCCAGCAGCATCCGGGGACAGGGGAAGACCGGGGAGCTGTTTTTT. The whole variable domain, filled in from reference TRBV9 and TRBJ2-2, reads DSGVTQTPKHLITATGQRVTLRCSPRSGDLSVYWYQQSLDQGLQFLIQYYNGEERAKGNILERFSAQQFPDLHSELNLSSLELGDSALYFCASSIRGQGKTGELFFGEGSRLTVL.

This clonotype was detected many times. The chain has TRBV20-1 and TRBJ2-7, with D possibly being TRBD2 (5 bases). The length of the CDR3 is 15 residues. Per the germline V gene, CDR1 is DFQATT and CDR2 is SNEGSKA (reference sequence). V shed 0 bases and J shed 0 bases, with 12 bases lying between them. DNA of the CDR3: TGCAGTGCTAGAGATGGCGAGGGCTACTCCTACGAGCAGTACTTC. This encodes CSARDGEGYSYEQYF.

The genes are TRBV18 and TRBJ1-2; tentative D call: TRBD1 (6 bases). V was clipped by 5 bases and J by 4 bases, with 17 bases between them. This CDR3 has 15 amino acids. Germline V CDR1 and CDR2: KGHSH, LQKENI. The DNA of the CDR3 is TGTGCCAGCTCATACGCAGCAGGGGAGTTCTATGGCTACACCTTC. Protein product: CASSYAAGEFYGYTF.

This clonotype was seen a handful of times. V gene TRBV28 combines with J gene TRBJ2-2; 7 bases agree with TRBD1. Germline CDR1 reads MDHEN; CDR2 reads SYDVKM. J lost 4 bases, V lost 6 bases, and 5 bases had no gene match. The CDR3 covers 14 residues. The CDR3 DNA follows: TGTGCCAGCAGGCTGACAGGGTCCACCGGGGAGCTGTTTTTT. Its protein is CASRLTGSTGELFF.

CDR3 sequence reads: CASSLRTGTHRGGELFF. CDR3 DNA: TGCGCCAGCAGCCTTCGGACCGGGACACACCGAGGAGGGGAGCTGTTTTTT. The chain combines TRBV4-1 with TRBJ2-2, with D possibly TRBD1 on 6 matching bases. CDR1 is MGHRA, CDR2 YSYEKL, per germline. The CDR3 covers 17 residues. The V gene lost 4 bases and the J gene lost 8 bases, with 23 bases spanning the gap.

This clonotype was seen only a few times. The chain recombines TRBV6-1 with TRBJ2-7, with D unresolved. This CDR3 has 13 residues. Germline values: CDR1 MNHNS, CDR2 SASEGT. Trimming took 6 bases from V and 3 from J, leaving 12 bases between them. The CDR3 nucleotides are TGTGCCAGCAGACCTAGGAATCGCTACGAGCAGTACTTC. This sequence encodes CASRPRNRYEQYF.

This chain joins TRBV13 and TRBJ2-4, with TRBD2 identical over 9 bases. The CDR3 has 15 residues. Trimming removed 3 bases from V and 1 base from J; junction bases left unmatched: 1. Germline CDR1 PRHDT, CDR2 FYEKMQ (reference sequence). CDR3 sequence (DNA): TGTGCCAGCAGCTTGAGCGGGAGGGCCAAAAACATTCAGTACTTC. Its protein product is CASSLSGRAKNIQYF.

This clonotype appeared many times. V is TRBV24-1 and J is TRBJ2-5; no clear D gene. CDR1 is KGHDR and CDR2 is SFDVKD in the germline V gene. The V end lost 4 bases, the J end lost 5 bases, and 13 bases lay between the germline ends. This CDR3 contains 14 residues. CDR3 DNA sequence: TGTGCCACCAGTGACTCGGATAGAAGGGAGACCCAGTACTTC. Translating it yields CATSDSDRRETQYF.